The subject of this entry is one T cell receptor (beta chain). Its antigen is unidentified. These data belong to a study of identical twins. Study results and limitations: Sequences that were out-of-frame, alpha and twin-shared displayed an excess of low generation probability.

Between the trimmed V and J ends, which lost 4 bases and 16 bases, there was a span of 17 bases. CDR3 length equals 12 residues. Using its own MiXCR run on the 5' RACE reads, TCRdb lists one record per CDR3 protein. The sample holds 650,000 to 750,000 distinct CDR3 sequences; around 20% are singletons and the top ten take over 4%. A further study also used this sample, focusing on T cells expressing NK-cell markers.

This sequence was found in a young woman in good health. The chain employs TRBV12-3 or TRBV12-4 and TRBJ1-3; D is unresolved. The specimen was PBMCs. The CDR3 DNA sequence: TGTGCCAGCAGTTCGTACGAGCCCCAGGCCTATTTT. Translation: CASSSYEPQAYF.